The clone carrying this T cell receptor beta chain was counted a few times. The sample originates from a study of shared clonotypes between healthy human individuals. CDR3 length: 12 amino acids. Trimming at V came to 5 bases and at J to 10 bases, leaving 6 bases not matched to a gene. The germline V gene has CDR1 KGHSH and CDR2 LQKENI. The method was immunoSEQ multiplex PCR; TCRdb's version includes in-frame clones alone and lacks a portion of them. The data show some 2.1 million clones, roughly 94% seen once. Sequencing input: naive CD4+ T cells sorted from blood. Subset denoted: CD45RA+ positively selected. The TCR comes from a man between 18 and 35 years old in good health. The chain links TRBV18 to TRBJ1-1; 8 bases fit TRBD1. Written as DNA, the CDR3 is TGTGCCAGCTCAACTCCTACAGGGGGAGCTTTCTTT. It specifies CASSTPTGGAFF.